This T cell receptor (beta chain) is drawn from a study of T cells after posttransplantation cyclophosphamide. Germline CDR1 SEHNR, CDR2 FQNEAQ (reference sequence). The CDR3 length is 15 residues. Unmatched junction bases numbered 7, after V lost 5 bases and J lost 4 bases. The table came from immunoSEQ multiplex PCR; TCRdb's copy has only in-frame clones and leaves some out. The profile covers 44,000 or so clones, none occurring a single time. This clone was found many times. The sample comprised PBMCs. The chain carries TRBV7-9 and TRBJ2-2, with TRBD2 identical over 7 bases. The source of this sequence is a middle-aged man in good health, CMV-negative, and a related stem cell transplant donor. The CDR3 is CASSILPGGTGELFF. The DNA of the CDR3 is TGTGCCAGCAGCATATTGCCGGGGGGCACCGGGGAGCTGTTTTTT.